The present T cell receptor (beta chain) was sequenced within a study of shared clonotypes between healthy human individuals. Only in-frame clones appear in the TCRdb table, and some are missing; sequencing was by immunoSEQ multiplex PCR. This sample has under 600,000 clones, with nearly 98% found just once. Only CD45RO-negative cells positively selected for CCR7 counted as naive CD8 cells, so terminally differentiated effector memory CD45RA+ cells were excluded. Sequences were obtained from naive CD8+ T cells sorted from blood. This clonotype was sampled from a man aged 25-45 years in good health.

The CDR3 DNA reads as TGTGCCAGCAGCGATAGTACGGGAAATGGCTACACCTTC. This sequence encodes CASSDSTGNGYTF. V gene TRBV9 combines with J gene TRBJ1-2, with D unclear. V lost 3 bases and J 6 bases, leaving 12 bases between the germline ends. This CDR3 spans 13 amino acids. The germline V gene has CDR1 SGDLS and CDR2 YYNGEE.